These T cell receptor beta chains were read from a single sample in a study of cytomegalovirus exposure and HLA in healthy donors. Profiled with immunoSEQ multiplex PCR; TCRdb holds only in-frame clones, not every one. Here the sample spans over 70,000 clones, 70% to 80% being singletons. Sequencing input: PBMCs. All receptors come from a woman aged 45-59 years in good health and CMV-seropositive. Both conserved end residues are part of each CDR3. D genes are given only for firm matches. A clone size is listed for some rows: how often the clone was seen (once, few, many), or a class if it is expanded.

>NA|TRBJ2-3|TRBD2|TRBV9
CASSALGGDSSTDTQYF
TGTGCCAGCAGCGCCCTTGGGGGGGACTCTAGCACAGATACGCAGTATTTT
>NA|TRBJ1-1|NA|TRBV5-1
CASSYRDTRGTEAFF
TGCGCCAGCAGCTACCGGGACACCCGGGGTACTGAAGCTTTCTTT
>NA|TRBJ2-1|NA|TRBV5-1
CASSLEGSYNEQFF
TGCGCCAGCAGCTTGGAGGGGTCTTACAATGAGCAGTTCTTC
>NA|TRBJ2-2|TRBD2|TRBV11-3
CASSSYEASGPGGGELFF
TGTGCCAGCAGCTCCTACGAGGCTAGCGGGCCTGGGGGCGGGGAGCTGTTTTTT
>NA|TRBJ1-5|NA|TRBV10-1
CASSDSYQPQHF
TGCGCCAGCAGTGATTCTTATCAGCCCCAGCATTTT
>once|TRBJ2-1|TRBD1|TRBV19
CASSTAGTGKNEQFF
TGTGCCAGTAGTACGGCCGGGACAGGGAAAAATGAGCAGTTCTTC
>few|TRBJ1-4|TRBD1|TRBV19
CASSIRGPYEKLFF
TGTGCCAGTAGTATCAGGGGGCCGTATGAAAAACTGTTTTTT
>NA|TRBJ2-2|NA|TRBV7-9
CASSLLRGGSTGELFF
TGTGCCAGCAGCTTGTTGCGGGGTGGGTCGACCGGGGAGCTGTTTTTT
>NA|TRBJ1-6|TRBD1|TRBV27
CASRPRTGPYNSPLHF
TGTGCCAGCAGACCCCGGACAGGGCCATATAATTCACCCCTCCACTTT
>NA|TRBJ1-6|TRBD1|TRBV5-1
CASSETGMVNSPLHF
TGCGCCAGCAGCGAGACAGGGATGGTTAATTCACCCCTCCACTTT
>NA|TRBJ1-1|NA|TRBV25-1
CARFPAGTEAFF
TGTGCCAGATTCCCCGCGGGGACTGAAGCTTTCTTT
>few|TRBJ2-2|TRBD1|TRBV14
CASSGRTGTVNTGELFF
TGTGCCAGCAGTGGCCGAACCGGGACAGTAAACACCGGGGAGCTGTTTTTT
>NA|TRBJ2-1|TRBD1|TRBV11-2
CASSPGGAYNEQFF
TGTGCCAGCAGTCCAGGGGGCGCCTACAATGAGCAGTTCTTC
>NA|TRBJ1-2|NA|TRBV9
CASSVVEGGGYTF
TGTGCCAGCAGCGTAGTGGAGGGCGGTGGCTACACCTTC
>NA|TRBJ1-1|TRBD1|TRBV5-1
CASSAGQANTEAFF
TGCGCCAGCAGCGCAGGACAGGCAAACACTGAAGCTTTCTTT
>NA|TRBJ2-7|NA|TRBV7-2
CASSLVLDIRTVDYEQYF
TGTGCCAGCAGCTTAGTGCTTGATATTCGAACAGTAGACTACGAGCAGTACTTC
>NA|TRBJ1-2|NA|TRBV2
CASSEARGDTSNYGYTF
TGTGCCAGCAGTGAAGCCCGGGGGGACACTTCAAACTATGGCTACACCTTC
>NA|TRBJ2-5|TRBD1|TRBV5-1
CASSSDRETFYRQETQYF
TGCGCCAGCAGCTCGGACAGGGAAACTTTTTATCGCCAAGAGACCCAGTACTTC
>few|TRBJ2-3|TRBD2|TRBV5-1
CASSLLAGGTDTQYF
TGCGCCAGCAGCTTACTAGCGGGGGGCACAGATACGCAGTATTTT
>once|TRBJ2-3|NA|TRBV13
CASSPRRAIGDTQYF
TGTGCCAGCAGCCCTAGGAGGGCCATCGGGGATACGCAGTATTTT
>NA|TRBJ1-5|NA|TRBV4-1
CASSQDTVSASNQPQHF
TGCGCCAGCAGCCAAGATACCGTTTCTGCGAGCAATCAGCCCCAGCATTTT
>NA|TRBJ2-3|NA|TRBV6-5
CASSYDGSRDTQYF
TGTGCCAGCAGTTACGACGGAAGCAGGGATACGCAGTATTTT
>once|TRBJ2-6|NA|TRBV6-1
CASSEWDSHSGANVLTF
TGTGCCAGCAGTGAATGGGACTCCCACTCTGGGGCCAACGTCCTGACTTTC
>NA|TRBJ1-1|NA|TRBV5-1
CASSLDSLNTEAFF
TGCGCCAGCAGCTTGGACAGCCTGAACACTGAAGCTTTCTTT
>NA|TRBJ2-1|NA|TRBV30
CAWSEDYRRYNEQFF
TGTGCCTGGAGTGAGGACTACCGCCGATACAATGAGCAGTTCTTC
>NA|TRBJ2-7|TRBD2|TRBV10-3
CAISEGTTYEQYF
TGTGCCATCAGTGAAGGGACTACCTACGAGCAGTACTTC
>NA|TRBJ2-2|TRBD2|TRBV6-4
CASRAGEAGELFF
TGTGCCAGCAGAGCGGGGGAGGCCGGGGAGCTGTTTTTT
>NA|TRBJ2-1|NA|TRBV2
CASSEARLGEQFF
TGTGCCAGCAGTGAAGCGCGGCTCGGTGAGCAGTTCTTC
>few|TRBJ2-2|TRBD2|TRBV11-3
CASSLTGLAGKTGELFF
TGTGCCAGCAGCTTAACGGGGCTAGCGGGAAAAACCGGGGAGCTGTTTTTT
>NA|TRBJ1-1|TRBD1|TRBV5-1
CASSPGGASTEAFF
TGCGCCAGCAGTCCAGGGGGCGCAAGTACTGAAGCTTTCTTT
>NA|TRBJ1-3|TRBD1|TRBV7-9
CASSPPGTGAGNTIYF
TGTGCCAGCAGCCCCCCCGGGACAGGAGCTGGAAACACCATATATTTT
>NA|TRBJ2-3|NA|TRBV7-2
CASSRNSADTQYF
TGTGCCAGCAGCCGAAATAGCGCAGATACGCAGTATTTT
>NA|TRBJ2-2|TRBD2|TRBV4-2
CASSPTTSGRGSTGELFF
TGTGCCAGCAGCCCGACGACTAGCGGGAGAGGGAGCACCGGGGAGCTGTTTTTT
>once|TRBJ1-1|NA|TRBV4-2
CASSPARRDEAFF
TGTGCCAGCAGCCCCGCCAGGCGGGACGAAGCTTTCTTT
>NA|TRBJ1-6|TRBD1|TRBV18
CASSPTPGTGLRSPLHF
TGTGCCAGCTCACCAACGCCCGGGACAGGTTTGAGGTCACCCCTCCACTTT
>once|TRBJ1-6|NA|TRBV5-4
CASSFGEIGNSPLHF
TGTGCCAGCAGCTTCGGGGAAATCGGGAATTCACCCCTCCACTTT
>NA|TRBJ2-3|TRBD2|TRBV2
CASSLGLAGGLGDTQYF
TGTGCCAGCAGTCTAGGACTAGCGGGGGGGCTGGGAGATACGCAGTATTTT
>NA|TRBJ1-2|NA|TRBV7-2
CASSLSPNRGTF
TGTGCCAGCAGCTTAAGTCCAAATCGGGGCACCTTC
>NA|TRBJ2-1|TRBD1|TRBV5-1
CASSWDSRYNEQFF
TGCGCCAGCAGCTGGGACAGCAGATACAATGAGCAGTTCTTC
>NA|TRBJ2-2|TRBD1|TRBV5-1
CASWSGTGVTGELFF
TGCGCCAGCTGGTCTGGGACAGGGGTGACCGGGGAGCTGTTTTTT
>NA|TRBJ2-3|TRBD2|TRBV30
CAWSKRGGIIGTDTQYF
TGTGCCTGGAGTAAGCGGGGGGGCATCATCGGCACAGATACGCAGTATTTT
>NA|TRBJ2-3|TRBD2|TRBV5-6
CASSLRREGTSTDTQYF
TGTGCCAGCAGCTTGCGGCGGGAGGGCACTAGCACAGATACGCAGTATTTT
>NA|TRBJ2-2|TRBD2|TRBV6-1
CASSEGWAGDTGELFF
TGTGCCAGCAGTGAGGGGTGGGCGGGGGACACCGGGGAGCTGTTTTTT
>once|TRBJ1-1|NA|TRBV6-5
CASSYSGGMNTEAFF
TGTGCCAGCAGTTACTCGGGGGGTATGAACACTGAAGCTTTCTTT
>NA|TRBJ2-5|NA|TRBV5-6
CASSLAFTGSQETQYF
TGTGCCAGCAGCTTGGCCTTTACAGGGAGCCAAGAGACCCAGTACTTC
>NA|TRBJ2-1|NA|TRBV27
CASGPENEQFF
TGTGCCAGCGGCCCAGAAAATGAGCAGTTCTTC
>few|TRBJ2-5|TRBD2|TRBV7-9
CASSLGTRETQYF
TGTGCCAGCAGCTTAGGGACTAGGGAGACCCAGTACTTC
>NA|TRBJ1-4|TRBD1|TRBV30
CAWNTGDDEKLFF
TGTGCCTGGAATACAGGGGATGATGAAAAACTGTTTTTT
>once|TRBJ2-7|TRBD1|TRBV15
CATSRGDSSYEQYF
TGTGCCACCAGCAGAGGGGACAGCTCCTACGAGCAGTACTTC
>NA|TRBJ2-1|TRBD1|TRBV5-1
CASSLAPTGTGYNEQFF
TGCGCCAGCAGCTTGGCTCCGACCGGGACAGGGTACAATGAGCAGTTCTTC
>NA|TRBJ1-5|NA|TRBV19
CASTGGGQPQHF
TGTGCCAGTACGGGTGGCGGTCAGCCCCAGCATTTT